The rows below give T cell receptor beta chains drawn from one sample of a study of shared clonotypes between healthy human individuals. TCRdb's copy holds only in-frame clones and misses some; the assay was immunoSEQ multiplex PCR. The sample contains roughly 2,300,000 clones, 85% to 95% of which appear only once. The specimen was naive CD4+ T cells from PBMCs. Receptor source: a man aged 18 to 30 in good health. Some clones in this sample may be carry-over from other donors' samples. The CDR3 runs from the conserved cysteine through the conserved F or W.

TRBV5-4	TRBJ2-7	CASSLGGPVSEQYF
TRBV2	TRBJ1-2	CASRDQSNYGYTF
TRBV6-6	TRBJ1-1	CASSGGQGLWAFF
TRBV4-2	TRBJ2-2	CASSQGYQNTGELFF
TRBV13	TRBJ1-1	CASSLEWTEAFF
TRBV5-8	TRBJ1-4	CASTPAGGRKDEKLFF
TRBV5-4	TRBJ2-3	CASSLPSGGATDTQYF
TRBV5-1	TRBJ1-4	CASSLAGAGEKLFF
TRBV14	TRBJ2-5	CASSPRLAEETQYF
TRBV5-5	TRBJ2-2	CASSKRTGLLNTGELFF
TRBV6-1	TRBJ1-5	CASGAGQGNYQPQHF
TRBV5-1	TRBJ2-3	CASSWFGEAGEGGTQYF
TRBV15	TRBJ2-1	CATSLGHSSYNEQFF
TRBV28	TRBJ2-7	CASSLNTGEQYF
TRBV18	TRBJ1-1	CASSRSGNTEAFF
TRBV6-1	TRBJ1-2	CASTARGGYGYTF
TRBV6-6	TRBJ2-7	CASSYSGQRGEQYF
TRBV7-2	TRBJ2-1	CASSLGLARREEQFF
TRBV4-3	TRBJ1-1	CASSQAEGTEAFF
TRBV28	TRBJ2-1	CASRGDRFYNEQFF
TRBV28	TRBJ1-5	CASGQGGQPQHF
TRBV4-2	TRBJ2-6	CASSHGTGSGANVLTF
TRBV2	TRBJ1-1	CASGPGRLNTEAFF
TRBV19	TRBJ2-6	CASSIFASGANVLTF
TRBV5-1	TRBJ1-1	CASSLDRENTEAFF
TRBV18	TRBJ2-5	CASSPLSVVETQYF
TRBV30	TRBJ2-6	CAWATGANVLTF
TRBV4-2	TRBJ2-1	CASSQESRYNEQFF
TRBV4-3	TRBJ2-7	CASSPLPPGLAGVYEQYF
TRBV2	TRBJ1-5	CASSETGPRNQPQHF
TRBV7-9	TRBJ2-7	CASSGNRDSYYEQYF
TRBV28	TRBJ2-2	CASRPPGLAGGGGELFF
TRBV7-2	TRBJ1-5	CASSFMEGAYSNQPQHF
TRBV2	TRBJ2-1	CASSTLAGSNEQFF
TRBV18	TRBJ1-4	CASSPPGRGNEKLFF
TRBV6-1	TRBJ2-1	CASSEGSSSYNEQFF
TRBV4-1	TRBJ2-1	CASSQSGGGGTYNEQFF
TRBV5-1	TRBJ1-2	CASSPQGNYGYTF
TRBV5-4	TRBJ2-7	CASSLAGTANYEQYF
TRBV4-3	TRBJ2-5	CASSQGPTTAQYF
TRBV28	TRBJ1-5	CASGGFGSPNSNQPQHF
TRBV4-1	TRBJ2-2	CASSQADTPTGELFF
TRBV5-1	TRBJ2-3	CASSLGGVGTDTQYF
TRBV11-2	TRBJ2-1	CASSLRADPPYSYNEQFF
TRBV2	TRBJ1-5	CASSDRLSNQPQHF
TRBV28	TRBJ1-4	CASSQTEGPSEKLFF
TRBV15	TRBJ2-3	CATSRGKTSGKTDTQYF
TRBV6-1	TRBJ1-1	CASSEDHRRNTEAFF
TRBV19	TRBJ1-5	CASSRQDNQPQHF
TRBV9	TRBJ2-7	CASSVVPRAPYEQYF
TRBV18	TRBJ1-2	CASSPPGDRNGYTF